These 7 T cell receptor beta chains originate from one sample sequenced in a study of T cell responses to AZD1222 COVID-19 vaccine. Here immunoSEQ multiplex PCR was the method, and the copy in TCRdb shows in-frame clones only, minus some. The sample holds roughly 120,000 clones, roughly 91% seen once. Sequencing was performed on peripheral blood, taken 28 days after the second AZD1222 dose. The receptors originated from an adult who received the AZD1222 COVID-19 vaccine.

The chain combines TRBV19 with TRBJ1-2; D uncertain. The V gene lost 1 base and the J gene lost 4 bases, with 4 bases spanning the gap. The CDR3 loop spans 12 amino acids. Germline CDR1 reads LNHDA; CDR2 reads SQIVND (reference sequence). This chain's CDR3 is CASSIAAYGYTF. In nucleotides, the CDR3 is TGTGCCAGTAGTATAGCAGCCTATGGCTACACCTTC.

The chain is built from TRBV19 and TRBJ2-7; D is uncertain. Germline V CDR1 and CDR2: LNHDA, SQIVND (reference sequence). CDR3 length: 13 amino acids. With 1 base removed from V and 5 bases from J, the gap between germline ends came to 9 bases. The CDR3: CASSIVGQDEQYF. CDR3 bases: TGTGCCAGTAGTATAGTGGGCCAGGACGAGCAGTACTTC.

V gene TRBV11-2 combines with J gene TRBJ2-7; no clear D gene. The CDR3 is 13 residues long. V lost 5 bases and J lost 3, with 11 bases in between. The germline V gene has CDR1 SGHAT and CDR2 FQNNGV. The CDR3 loop is CASSRSGNYEQYF. The CDR3 nucleotides are TGTGCCAGCAGCCGTTCGGGCAACTACGAGCAGTACTTC.

V usage is TRBV5-6 and J usage is TRBJ2-5; D may be TRBD2 (5 bases). The ends were cut back, 6 bases at V and 5 bases at J, with 8 bases in the middle. CDR1 and CDR2 (germline): SGHDT, YYEEEE. This CDR3 comprises 11 residues. The chain's CDR3 is CASIGGETQYF. The CDR3 DNA reads as TGTGCCAGCATAGGCGGGGAGACCCAGTACTTC. Using reference TRBV5-6 and TRBJ2-5 for the parts outside the CDR3, the full variable domain is DAGVTQSPTHLIKTRGQQVTLRCSPKSGHDTVSWYQQALGQGPQFIFQYYEEEERQRGNFPDRFSGHQFPNYSSELNVNALLLGDSALYLCASIGGETQYFGPGTRLLVL.

V and J are TRBV7-9 and TRBJ1-4; perhaps TRBD1 as D (5 bases). The V and J ends lost 4 bases and 3 bases respectively, with 9 bases between them. The V gene's germline CDR1 is SEHNR and CDR2 FQNEAQ (reference sequence). The CDR3 consists of 14 residues. CDR3 nucleotides: TGTGCCAGCAGCTCGGGGGGATCTAATGAAAAACTGTTTTTT. Translating gives CASSSGGSNEKLFF.

The chain recombines TRBV4-3 with TRBJ1-1; tentative D call: TRBD1 (6 bases). V lost 4 bases and J 2 bases, leaving 11 bases between the germline ends. CDR3 size: 14 residues. Germline CDR1 reads LGHNA; CDR2 reads YSLEER. CDR3 nucleotides: TGCGCCAGCAGCCTCAGGACAGATAACACTGAAGCTTTCTTT. Protein sequence: CASSLRTDNTEAFF.

The genes are TRBV6-5 and TRBJ1-5; TRBD1 matches at 8 bases. J was trimmed by 2 bases and V by 7 bases; bases with no gene match: 7. Per germline, CDR1 MNHEY and CDR2 SVGAGI. The CDR3 totals 15 residues. The CDR3: CASTVQGQGNQPQHF. The CDR3 nucleotides read TGTGCCAGCACCGTACAGGGACAGGGCAATCAGCCCCAGCATTTT.